This passage covers 19 T cell receptor beta chains from one sample sequenced in a study of cytomegalovirus exposure and HLA in healthy donors. 60 Vbeta and 13 Jbeta primers were used in PCR. This table comes from immunoSEQ multiplex PCR, and its TCRdb copy is limited to in-frame clones, with some not included. Among 85,000 to 100,000 clones listed, over 65% were seen once. The material sequenced was PBMCs. The source of these receptors is a man aged 35 to 55 in good health and CMV-seronegative.

The chain combines TRBV15 with TRBJ2-7; the D gene is possibly TRBD1 (7 bases). Germline-derived CDR1 and CDR2 are LNHNV and YYDKDF (reference sequence). The V end lost 0 bases, the J end lost 7 bases, and 10 bases lay between the germline ends. The CDR3 is 13 residues long. The CDR3: CATSRDPGGEQYF. The CDR3 DNA is TGTGCCACCAGCAGAGATCCAGGGGGGGAGCAGTACTTC.

The gene calls are TRBV30 and TRBJ2-1, with D perhaps matching TRBD2 (5 bases). The germline V and J ends were trimmed by 0 bases and 4 bases, with 7 bases remaining between them. This CDR3 comprises 13 residues. CDR1 and CDR2 (germline): GTSNPN, SVGIG (reference sequence). CDR3 sequence (DNA): TGTGCCTGGAGTGTAGGCGGGTACAATGAGCAGTTCTTC. It encodes CAWSVGGYNEQFF.

The rearrangement joins TRBV28 to TRBJ2-7, with D possibly TRBD1 on 6 matching bases. Germline lookup yields CDR1 MDHEN and CDR2 SYDVKM. Trimming removed 4 bases at V and 3 bases at J, with 19 bases between. The CDR3 is 16 residues long. The CDR3 DNA reads TGTGCCAGCAGTTCCCCCAGCCTACAGGGATTCTACGAGCAGTACTTC. It translates to CASSSPSLQGFYEQYF.

The V gene is TRBV2, the J gene TRBJ1-5; 7 positions agree with TRBD1. The germline gives CDR1 SNHLY, CDR2 FYNNEI. The CDR3 contains 14 residues. Trimming cost V 4 bases and J 4 bases; bases outside gene matches: 4. In nucleotides, the CDR3 is TGTGCCAGCAGTGGGGACAGCCTAAATCAGCCCCAGCATTTT. Residues: CASSGDSLNQPQHF.

The chain combines TRBV2 with TRBJ1-1, with D perhaps TRBD1 (6 bases). Germline CDR1 SNHLY, CDR2 FYNNEI. The CDR3 is 14 residues long. V shed 4 bases and J shed 7 bases, with 16 bases lying between them. In nucleotides, the CDR3 is TGTGCCAGCAGTGTGGCAGGGGCGAACCTTGAAGCTTTCTTT. It codes for CASSVAGANLEAFF.

This chain joins TRBV5-1 and TRBJ1-1; no clear D. This CDR3 spans 14 amino acids. Germline-derived CDR1 and CDR2 are SGHRS and YFSETQ. Trimming pared 0 bases from V and 4 bases from J, leaving 10 bases between. The CDR3 nucleotides are TGCGCCAGCAGCTTGGACGCGGGAATCACTGAAGCTTTCTTT. As protein: CASSLDAGITEAFF.

The gene calls are TRBV7-2 and TRBJ2-1, with unresolved D. CDR3 length: 12 amino acids. CDR1 SGHTA and CDR2 FQGNSA come from the germline V gene. The V end lost 5 bases, the J end lost 3 bases, and 5 bases lay between the germline ends. The CDR3 region has the DNA TGTGCCAGCAGCCCTAGCTACAATGAGCAGTTCTTC. The encoded protein is CASSPSYNEQFF.

The gene calls are TRBV28 and TRBJ2-3; TRBD2 matches 9 bases. The CDR3 is 17 amino acids. The trim removed 3 bases at V and 4 bases at J, leaving 11 bases unmatched. In germline, CDR1 is MDHEN, CDR2 SYDVKM. The CDR3, as DNA: TGTGCCAGCAGTTTTCCCGTAGCGGGAGTAATCTCAGATACGCAGTATTTT. Protein product: CASSFPVAGVISDTQYF.

V and J are TRBV5-1 and TRBJ1-1; maybe TRBD1 (6 bases). Trimming removed 0 bases at V and 1 base at J, with 16 bases between. CDR1 is SGHRS, CDR2 YFSETQ, per germline. This CDR3 contains 17 residues. CDR3 protein: CASSLGGQINPNTEAFF. CDR3 sequence (DNA): TGCGCCAGCAGCTTGGGGGGGCAGATAAATCCGAACACTGAAGCTTTCTTT.

This rearrangement joins TRBV7-6 to TRBJ2-3; 11 bases agree with TRBD1. Germline lookup yields CDR1 SGHVS and CDR2 FNYEAQ. CDR3 length equals 20 residues. V gave up 2 bases and J gave up 3 bases; unmatched junction bases: 16. The CDR3 DNA reads TGTGCCAGCAGCTTACGGCCCACGGTCGGGACAGGGGGTGTAACAGATACGCAGTATTTT. Encoded protein: CASSLRPTVGTGGVTDTQYF.

This clone was detected once. CDR3 coding DNA: TGTGCCAGTAAACAGCACAGAGAGAACACTGAAGCTTTCTTT. The encoded protein is CASKQHRENTEAFF. The chain employs TRBV19 and TRBJ1-1; no reliable D call. The CDR3 contains 14 residues. Germline V CDR1 and CDR2: LNHDA, SQIVND (reference sequence). Trimming shortened V by 7 bases and J by 1 base, and 13 bases separated the two germline ends. The whole variable domain, remainder taken from reference TRBV19 and TRBJ1-1, is DGGITQSPKYLFRKEGQNVTLSCEQNLNHDAMYWYRQDPGQGLRLIYYSQIVNDFQKGDIAEGYSVSREKKESFPLTVTSAQKNPTAFYLCASKQHRENTEAFFGQGTRLTVV.

This clone showed up just a few times. V and J are TRBV5-4 and TRBJ1-2, with a tentative D call TRBD1 (6 bases). Trimming shortened V by 4 bases and J by 7 bases, and 17 bases separated the two germline ends. Per the germline V gene, CDR1 is SGHNT and CDR2 is YYREEE (reference sequence). The CDR3 sequence is 14 residues long. Here the CDR3 DNA reads TGTGCCAGCAGCCTGGACAGTGTTGGATCTGGCTACACCTTC. It yields the protein CASSLDSVGSGYTF.

The chain joins TRBV5-1 to TRBJ1-1; D unclear. Germline V CDR1 and CDR2: SGHRS, YFSETQ. V dropped 0 bases and J dropped 8 bases, with 11 bases sitting between them. The CDR3 is 13 amino acids. The CDR3 DNA reads TGCGCCAGCAGCTTGGATCAGGTTGGCGAAGCTTTCTTT. This sequence encodes CASSLDQVGEAFF.

This clone was counted between two and nine times. J is TRBJ1-1 and V is TRBV11-1, with TRBD1 as a possible D gene (6 bases). Germline loops: CDR1 SGHAT, CDR2 FQDESV (reference sequence). With 6 bases removed from V and 11 bases from J, the gap between germline ends came to 19 bases. The CDR3 sequence is 13 residues long. Here the CDR3 reads CASSYNSGGIAFF. Here the CDR3 DNA reads TGTGCCAGCAGTTATAACTCGGGGGGCATCGCTTTCTTT. The full variable domain, completed using reference TRBV11-1 and TRBJ1-1, is EAEVAQSPRYKITEKSQAVAFWCDPISGHATLYWYRQILGQGPELLVQFQDESVVDDSQLPKDRFSAERLKGVDSTLKIQPAELGDSAMYLCASSYNSGGIAFFGQGTRLTVV.

J is TRBJ2-1 and V is TRBV2; the match to TRBD2 covers 10 bases. The CDR3 spans 16 residues. The junction had 9 bases not matched to a gene; V was cut back by 6 bases and J by 4 bases. The germline V gene encodes CDR1 SNHLY and CDR2 FYNNEI. The CDR3 nucleotides are TGTGCCAGCAGAGGCTGGGCTAGCGGGGGATACAATGAGCAGTTCTTC. Its protein is CASRGWASGGYNEQFF.

This clone was counted between two and nine times. The chain employs TRBV2 and TRBJ2-5, with TRBD2 as a possible D gene (6 bases). Between the trimmed V and J ends, which lost 7 bases and 2 bases, there was a span of 11 bases. The CDR3 runs 13 residues. The germline V gene encodes CDR1 SNHLY and CDR2 FYNNEI. CDR3 sequence reads: CASIPGEQETQYF. CDR3 in DNA: TGTGCCAGCATCCCGGGAGAGCAAGAGACCCAGTACTTC.

This chain links TRBV6-1 with TRBJ2-7; 11 positions match TRBD1. This CDR3 is 16 amino acids long. Looked up from germline, CDR1 is MNHNS and CDR2 is SASEGT. The V segment lost 6 bases and the J segment 0 bases; nucleotides outside the gene matches: 7. The CDR3 sequence is CASRETGTGGSYEQYF. In DNA form, the CDR3 reads TGTGCCAGCAGAGAAACCGGGACAGGGGGCTCCTACGAGCAGTACTTC.

The chain links TRBV6-6 to TRBJ2-1, with 7 bases that match TRBD2. The V gene's germline CDR1 is MNHNY and CDR2 SVGAGI (reference sequence). The CDR3 contains 15 residues. Trimming removed 6 bases from V and 7 bases from J; junction bases left unmatched: 12. CDR3 sequence: CASSRGGVERNEQFF. The CDR3 coding sequence is TGTGCCAGCAGCCGGGGAGGGGTTGAGAGGAATGAGCAGTTCTTC.

This CDR3 reads CASSDDRGKANEKLFF. The DNA of the CDR3 is TGTGCCAGCAGTGATGACAGGGGAAAGGCTAATGAAAAACTGTTTTTT. The J gene is TRBJ1-4, the V gene TRBV6-1, with 8 bases that match TRBD1. V dropped 3 bases and J dropped 3; count of bases not matched to a gene: 6. This CDR3 contains 16 residues. Germline V gene sequence: CDR1 MNHNS, CDR2 SASEGT.